This T cell receptor (beta chain) was retrieved from a study of T-cell reconstitution after alpha-beta-depleted transplantation in children. Findings of the study overall: There were reportedly several hundred expanded graft clones from which alpha-beta T cells came about two months after transplant. Day-60 TCRbeta diversity that was high in some patients was derived from surviving recipient T cells and thymic progenitors. One year after transplant, T-cell counts and diversity came mostly from newly produced T cells.

Preparation of the TCRbeta library was carried out with unique molecular identifiers. TCRdb re-called the PCR reads with MiXCR, one entry per CDR3 protein. The data contain under 70,000 distinct CDR3 sequences, about 11% of them seen just once; the ten biggest clones take up approximately 13%. V shed 5 bases and J 6 bases; nucleotides not matched to a gene: 20. This CDR3 is built from 20 residues. Germline assignment: CDR1 SEHNR and CDR2 FQNEAQ (reference sequence). Ten or more counts support this clonotype. What it recognizes is unknown. The source material was PBMCs, sampled before TCRalphabeta/CD19-depleted stem cell transplant. The TCR sequence derives from a boy between 5 and 17 years old with acute myeloid leukemia, due to receive a stem cell transplant. The chain combines TRBV7-9 with TRBJ2-1; 12 bases fit TRBD2. In nucleotides, the CDR3 is TGTGCCAGCAGCATTTTAACCTGGGGGTCTAGCGGGGGGGCTTTCAATGAGCAGTTCTTC. Its translation: CASSILTWGSSGGAFNEQFF.